The clone carrying this T cell receptor beta chain has just a few counts. Antigen specificity is unknown. Per the germline V gene, CDR1 is MNHEY and CDR2 is SVGAGI. V was trimmed by 0 bases and J by 3 bases, leaving 11 bases between them. This CDR3 has 15 residues. Newly diagnosed, the hyperthyroidism patients had under 2 months' duration and were aged 18 to 65. This sample was included in a study of Graves' ophthalmopathy and Graves' hyperthyroidism. Notes on the study in general: Most thyroid-expanded clonotypes exceeding 0.001 frequency were also found in blood.

Using RNA transcripts, the TCR beta CDR3 regions were amplified. Second-round multiplex PCR came after a first-round RT-PCR that employed HTBI primers. TCRdb passed the multiplex PCR reads through MiXCR, listing each CDR3 protein once. The top ten clones hold approximately 7.7% of a sample with about 620,000 distinct CDR3 sequences, about 20% of them seen once. The origin of this receptor is a woman aged 18-29 years with stable Graves' hyperthyroidism. Some clones in this sample may be carry-over from other donors' samples. The sequenced material came from peripheral blood. This chain links TRBV6-5 with TRBJ1-1, with D possibly being TRBD1 (6 bases). CDR3 region: CASSYSNRVDTEAFF. In DNA form, the CDR3 reads TGTGCCAGCAGTTACTCGAACAGGGTGGACACTGAAGCTTTCTTT.